Sequencing of this T cell receptor (beta chain) was carried out in a study of regulatory T cells in long-lasting Graves disease (dated by TCRdb to about 2021). The study in broad terms: Persistent Graves' disease was defined as antithyroid drug treatment for over 5 years with persistently positive TSH receptor autoantibodies. Peripheral blood TCR sequencing and RNA sequencing compared persistent Graves' disease patients with newly diagnosed Graves' disease patients. The study was conducted in China and was registered as a clinical trial. A total of roughly 33 samples were covered by TCR sequencing, comprising roughly 13 persistent and about 20 newly diagnosed Graves' disease patients. On average, persistent Graves' disease patients in the clinical cohort had been on antithyroid drugs for about 9.7 years. What the research found in general, with its limitations: The authors acknowledged the small sample size as a limitation that may reduce accuracy. Persistent disease showed preferential use of TRBV28, TRBJ1-2 and TRBJ2-5, whereas newly diagnosed disease favored TRBV20-1 and TRBJ2-1. Persistent Graves' disease patients showed lower TCR Shannon entropy and fewer highly expanded clones than newly diagnosed patients, suggesting clonal expansion. Peripheral blood alone was examined, since thyroid tissue, which constituted the primary lesion, could not be accessed. Persistent patients shared more public clonotypes among themselves (around 3,000) than newly diagnosed patients did (approximately 870). Only the TCR beta chain was sequenced and analyzed.

Receptor amplification or capture employed multiplex PCR. Sequencing relied on an Illumina HiSeq 4000. To build TCR beta libraries, CDR3 regions were amplified by Arm-PCR using iRepertoire HTBI primers. Gel purification was performed on PCR products prior to sequencing. From the authors' description of their analysis: Across samples, about 64 TRBV and 13 to 15 TRBJ segments were identified and used for gene usage analysis of CDR3 amino acid clonotypes. COPE and FqMerger were used to merge the filtered high-quality paired reads into contigs. BLAST was used to align contigs to IMGT TRBV, TRBD and TRBJ reference genes, and CDR3 was defined according to IMGT. Any clonotype with a frequency above 0.1% was counted as a highly expanded clone. Shannon entropy was used to measure repertoire diversity, and the Gini coefficient was used to measure V-J evenness. A clonotype found in more than one individual was treated as public. TCRdb itself trimmed the public reads at Q25 with fastp, ran MiXCR and retained productive beta chains. Every CDR3 protein is listed once, alongside the most common genes and DNA of its rows. The V and J calls and clone size are TCRdb's, not the authors'. Within this sample are around 450,000 distinct CDR3 sequences, with about 22% of them counted one time only. Approximately 6.4% of the sample belongs to the ten largest clones.

The meaning of the sample's time point label: persistent/refractory GD, antithyroid drugs over 5 years with positive TRAb. For both TCR sequencing and RNA sequencing, RNA was extracted from PBMCs using TRIzol. The diagnosis of Graves' disease followed American Thyroid Association guidelines. Patients were recruited from an endocrinology department in Xi'an, China. From each patient, around 9 milliliters of peripheral blood was collected into an EDTA anticoagulant tube. Ficoll Paque Plus density gradient separation was used to isolate PBMCs, and no further T cell sorting was performed. An Agilent 2100 Bioanalyzer and agarose gel were used to check RNA quality, while a NanoDrop 2000 measured RNA concentration. V is shortened by 1 base, J by 1 base, and the region joining them spans 8 bases. Taken from the germline V gene, the CDR1 and CDR2 loops are MNHNS and SASEGT. The CDR3, from cysteine to phenylalanine, totals 14 residues. Only the CDR3 DNA is retained, 42 bases long and in frame from the first base.

At least ten counts were recorded for this clonotype. Its antigen is not yet known. There are no base qualities to consult, and no much larger clone falls within one base. Recombination connected TRBV6-1 to TRBJ2-7; the D gene is unclear. The sample here was peripheral blood mononuclear cells (PBMCs), taken when the disease was refractory, from a patient treated with antithyroid drugs. This TCR was recovered from a female donor with Graves disease. The CDR3 here reads CASSEVFRSYEQYF. The sequenced DNA is TGTGCCAGCAGTGAAGTTTTTCGGTCCTACGAGCAGTACTTC.